This TCR beta chain was found in a study of blood T cell repertoires in COVID-19. Study overall: The samples span acute and convalescent COVID-19 from the United States, Italy and Spain. T cells, B-cell-depleted T cells, or PBMCs supplied cDNA or gDNA.

The table came from immunoSEQ multiplex PCR; TCRdb's copy has only in-frame clones and leaves some out. The sample includes 100,000 to 120,000 clones, around 84% seen only once; the top ten take around 8.5%. There are 15 residues in the CDR3. The J segment lost 10 bases and the V segment lost 2 bases, leaving 13 bases of the junction unmatched. Germline-derived CDR1 and CDR2 are ENHRY and SYGVKD. This clone was observed a single time. The TCR originated in a woman in her thirties or forties with acute or convalescent COVID-19. The genes are TRBV10-3 and TRBJ1-1, with 7 positions matching TRBD1. The sequencing input was peripheral blood. The CDR3 spells CAISEPGQRGWGAFF. CDR3 coding DNA: TGTGCCATCAGTGAGCCGGGACAGAGGGGTTGGGGAGCTTTCTTT.